This TCR beta chain was recovered during a study of cytomegalovirus exposure and HLA in healthy donors. Background on the study: A data release that came early held roughly 80 million unique TCRs from HLA-typed donors.

Whole-study results and caveats: The later analysis indicated that the majority of CMV-associated TCR beta chains appeared HLA-restricted. More clonal expansion characterized HLA-associated TCR beta chains than equally common others in a later analysis.

Nominal health characterized the donors when sampled, though unrecorded immune exposures were likely. PCR primers comprised 60 Vbeta and 13 Jbeta primers. Profiled with immunoSEQ multiplex PCR; TCRdb holds only in-frame clones, not every one. The data contain about 140,000 clones, around three quarters of them singletons. Trimming stripped 4 bases from V and 0 bases from J, with 13 bases between. This CDR3 is built from 15 residues. The germline V gene has CDR1 SGHDN and CDR2 FVKESK. With respect to this clone: Its antigen is still unknown.

This TCR was sampled from a woman aged 18-29 years in good health and CMV-seropositive. The specimen sequenced was PBMCs. This chain links TRBV14 with TRBJ2-7; perhaps TRBD2 as D (7 bases). CDR3 region: CASSPRAGASYEQYF. DNA for the CDR3: TGTGCCAGCAGCCCTCGCGCGGGGGCCTCCTACGAGCAGTACTTC.